This T cell receptor beta chain was captured in a study of T cell responses to AZD1222 COVID-19 vaccine. Looked up from germline, CDR1 is MRHNA and CDR2 is SNTAGT. Trimming stripped 2 bases from V and 3 bases from J, with 6 bases between. The CDR3 extends over 13 amino acids. TCRdb's table, derived via immunoSEQ multiplex PCR, lists solely in-frame clones and lacks some. Among some 130,000 clones listed, about 89% were seen once. Comments on this clone: Antigen: not known.

The study, taken as a whole, reports: Reports say nearly half of spike-specific TCRs go after unmutated variant regions. AZD1222 recipients seropositive at baseline numbered only five to seven. Scientists sampled the repertoires only once the peak T cell response had passed.

This chain connects TRBV6-4 to TRBJ2-3, with D possibly being TRBD2 (5 bases). This clonotype originated in an adult who received the AZD1222 COVID-19 vaccine. The sample was peripheral blood, taken 28 days after the second AZD1222 dose. The CDR3 reads CASSDEGTDTQYF. The CDR3 bases are TGTGCCAGCAGTGACGAGGGTACAGATACGCAGTATTTT.